This T cell receptor beta chain originates from a study of CD8 T cells in ankylosing spondylitis. Quantitative barcoded 5'-RACE was used to prepare TCR beta libraries. TCRdb reprocessed the 5' RACE reads via MiXCR and lists one record per CDR3 protein. The table records 300,000 to 350,000 distinct CDR3 sequences, roughly 20% of them present only once. The germline V and J ends were trimmed by 6 bases and 7 bases, with 12 bases remaining between them. This CDR3 region has 12 residues. Germline values: CDR1 DFQATT, CDR2 SNEGSKA (reference sequence). Points from the study as a whole: Apparently characteristic of ankylosing spondylitis blood was a TCR beta motif (roughly 8 highly homologous variants). Disease-associated clonotypes exhibited CD8+ identity and were relatively infrequent in peripheral blood. The study looked at matched synovial fluid samples from ankylosing spondylitis patients. Disease-linked clones were reported to be significantly enriched there.

About this clonotype: No antigen is known for it.

The receptor's source is a female donor with ankylosing spondylitis or in good health (not recorded which). The rearrangement links TRBV20-1 to TRBJ1-4; D ambiguous. Material for sequencing was blood, either unsorted or a sorted T cell fraction (not recorded which). The CDR3 loop is CSARHPREKLFF. CDR3 nucleotide sequence: TGCAGTGCCAGACACCCCCGTGAAAAACTGTTTTTT.